The sequence of this T cell receptor (beta chain) was determined in a study of T cell responses to AZD1222 COVID-19 vaccine. Clones were sequenced by immunoSEQ multiplex PCR, and TCRdb holds only the in-frame ones, with some missing. Of approximately 150,000 clones in the sample, roughly nine tenths were seen once. Comment on this clone: Its antigen is as yet unknown.

This CDR3 region has 16 residues. CDR1 and CDR2 from the germline V gene are GTSNPN and SVGIG (reference sequence). V shed 0 bases and J shed 3 bases, with 15 bases lying between them. Samples with a second dose at about 4 or about 12 weeks were pooled together. Study-wide findings and caveats: Dominant CD4 TCR responses targeted spike regions 160-218 and 743-854. The number of AZD1222 recipients seropositive at baseline was only five or six. No repertoire was sampled before or during the peak T cell response, only after it.

The chain combines TRBV30 with TRBJ1-3; TRBD1 might be the D (5 bases). This material consisted of peripheral blood, taken 28 days after the second AZD1222 dose. This receptor was taken from an adult who received the AZD1222 COVID-19 vaccine. The CDR3 bases are TGTGCCTGGAGTGTGGGACTCCCCAAGGGTGGAAACACCATATATTTT. This sequence encodes CAWSVGLPKGGNTIYF.